This entry describes one T cell receptor beta chain. Its antigen remains unidentified. This entry is derived from a study of STAT5B mutations in CD4+ large granular lymphocyte leukemia. Overall study results and limits: Patient CD4-sorted repertoires stayed more clonal than healthy ones after leukemic-clone removal.

The assay was run at survey level. Clones were sequenced by immunoSEQ multiplex PCR, and TCRdb holds only the in-frame ones, with some missing. The table lists some 45,000 clones, 65% to 90% of them singletons, with 2.6% in the top ten. Material for sequencing was CD4+ T cells from blood buffy coats. The source of this sequence is a human donor in good health.

This CDR3 reads CASSIQGINGNTIYF. The CDR3 nucleotides read TGTGCCAGTAGTATTCAGGGGATAAATGGAAACACCATATATTTT. The chain links TRBV19 to TRBJ1-3, with D tentatively TRBD1 (6 bases). Looked up from germline, CDR1 is LNHDA and CDR2 is SQIVND (reference sequence). This CDR3 has 15 residues. V was pared by 3 bases and J by 3 bases, with 12 bases between. The complete variable domain, with remaining parts taken from reference TRBV19 and TRBJ1-3, reads DGGITQSPKYLFRKEGQNVTLSCEQNLNHDAMYWYRQDPGQGLRLIYYSQIVNDFQKGDIAEGYSVSREKKESFPLTVTSAQKNPTAFYLCASSIQGINGNTIYFGEGSWLTVV.